Shown below are 27 T cell receptor beta chains from a single sample sequenced in a study of cytomegalovirus exposure and HLA in healthy donors. The PCR made use of 60 Vbeta and 13 Jbeta primers. Clones were sequenced by immunoSEQ multiplex PCR, and TCRdb holds only the in-frame ones, with some missing. The sample lists around 150,000 clones, roughly 77% occurring once. Specimen: PBMCs. These receptors were obtained from a human donor in good health.

A few counts support this clone. This rearrangement joins TRBV4-2 to TRBJ2-7; D might be TRBD2 (5 bases). V lost 1 base and J 2 bases, leaving 15 bases between the germline ends. This CDR3 spans 16 amino acids. Germline V gives CDR1 LGHNA, CDR2 YNFKEQ. CDR3 sequence reads: CASSQGRGSDTYEQYF. The CDR3 coding sequence is TGTGCCAGCAGCCAAGGTCGAGGGAGCGACACCTACGAGCAGTACTTC.

The chain combines TRBV27 with TRBJ2-7; a weak D match, TRBD2 (6 bases). Deletions cut 3 bases from V and 4 bases from J, with 13 bases between. CDR1 and CDR2 from the germline V gene are MNHEY and SMNVEV (reference sequence). The CDR3 runs to 14 residues. The CDR3 protein is CASSLIGSEYEQYF. CDR3 DNA sequence: TGTGCCAGCAGTTTGATCGGGAGTGAGTACGAGCAGTACTTC.

The V call is TRBV6-1, the J call TRBJ2-7, with TRBD2 matching 12 bases. The CDR3 has 16 residues. Losses at the gene ends were 2 bases for V and 2 bases for J; bases not matched to a gene: 4. Germline CDR1 reads MNHNS; CDR2 reads SASEGT. CDR3 nucleotides: TGTGCCAGCAGTGAATTGACTAGCGGGAGACCCTACGAGCAGTACTTC. This translates into CASSELTSGRPYEQYF.

This clone appeared a few times. The chain uses TRBV30 and TRBJ1-1, with a weak D call TRBD1 (6 bases). The germline CDR1 and CDR2 sequences are GTSNPN and SVGIG (reference sequence). CDR3 length: 15 amino acids. The V end lost 3 bases, the J end lost 0 bases, and 14 bases lay between the germline ends. CDR3 DNA sequence: TGTGCCTGGAGAACAGGGAGTTTCATGAACACTGAAGCTTTCTTT. This codes for CAWRTGSFMNTEAFF.

In its sample, this clone was seen a few times. This sequence joins TRBV15 and TRBJ2-7; no reliable D call. Germline CDR1 and CDR2: LNHNV and YYDKDF (reference sequence). The CDR3 consists of 13 residues. V lost 0 bases to trimming and J lost 2 bases, with 5 bases between them. CDR3 loop: CATSRDFTYEQYF. In DNA form, the CDR3 reads TGTGCCACCAGCAGAGATTTCACCTACGAGCAGTACTTC.

The chain has TRBV5-1 and TRBJ2-1; no definite D call. Germline-derived CDR1 and CDR2 are SGHRS and YFSETQ. Trimming removed 0 bases from V and 5 bases from J, with 6 bases in between. The CDR3 spans 13 residues. The CDR3 DNA reads TGCGCCAGCAGCTTGGGGGCCAACAATGAGCAGTTCTTC. Residues: CASSLGANNEQFF. The full variable domain, rest sourced from reference TRBV5-1 and TRBJ2-1, is KAGVTQTPRYLIKTRGQQVTLSCSPISGHRSVSWYQQTPGQGLQFLFEYFSETQRNKGNFPGRFSGRQFSNSRSEMNVSTLELGDSALYLCASSLGANNEQFFGPGTRLTVL.

V gene TRBV6-5 combines with J gene TRBJ2-7, with 12 positions matching TRBD2. Germline V lookup: CDR1 MNHEY, CDR2 SVGAGI. CDR3 size: 15 residues. J was trimmed by 5 bases and V by 6 bases; bases with no gene match: 8. CDR3 DNA sequence: TGTGCCAGCAGGCCTACTAGCGGGAGGTCCCACGAGCAGTACTTC. Its protein product is CASRPTSGRSHEQYF.

This clone turned up a few times. The genes are TRBV4-2 and TRBJ1-1; TRBD1 agrees at 9 bases. Trimming cost V 2 bases and J 5 bases; bases outside gene matches: 9. The CDR3 has 16 residues. Per germline, CDR1 LGHNA and CDR2 YNFKEQ. The CDR3 nucleotides are TGTGCCAGCAGCCAACAAACCGGGACAGGGATTACTGAAGCTTTCTTT. Translating gives CASSQQTGTGITEAFF.

V gene TRBV4-1 combines with J gene TRBJ2-1; possible D gene TRBD1, 5 bases. Germline-derived CDR1 and CDR2 are MGHRA and YSYEKL. The CDR3 is 16 residues long. V gave up 4 bases and J gave up 10 bases, with 23 bases separating them. CDR3 bases: TGCGCCAGCAGCCCCCAGGGCAGGGCGCGGTTTCGAGAGCAGTTCTTC. This sequence encodes CASSPQGRARFREQFF.

This clone turned up a few times. The chain carries TRBV7-2 and TRBJ2-3; D remains ambiguous. Germline-derived CDR1 and CDR2 are SGHTA and FQGNSA. The CDR3 extends over 15 amino acids. V was pared by 0 bases and J by 6 bases, with 13 bases between. The CDR3 DNA is TGTGCCAGCAGCTTAGCGACGTCAGGTGGGGATACGCAGTATTTT. This sequence encodes CASSLATSGGDTQYF.

The chain couples TRBV7-9 to TRBJ1-4, with TRBD1 matching 7 bases. Per the germline V gene, CDR1 is SEHNR and CDR2 is FQNEAQ (reference sequence). The CDR3 totals 15 residues. V was clipped by 5 bases and J by 8 bases; unmatched bases: 11. This CDR3 reads CASSPRQGIREKLFF. CDR3 in DNA: TGTGCCAGCAGCCCGAGACAGGGAATACGAGAAAAACTGTTTTTT.

V usage is TRBV7-2 and J usage is TRBJ2-7; tentatively, D is TRBD2 (5 bases). Looked up from germline, CDR1 is SGHTA and CDR2 is FQGNSA. This CDR3 comprises 13 residues. The ends were cut back, 10 bases at V and 7 bases at J, with 20 bases in the middle. CDR3 nucleotides: TGTGCCACCTCGCGGTCTGGCGAGGGAGAGCAGTACTTC. This sequence encodes CATSRSGEGEQYF.

The chain links TRBV7-3 to TRBJ2-3; D is perhaps TRBD2 (6 bases). The ends were cut back, 2 bases at V and 5 bases at J, with 14 bases in the middle. The CDR3 is 15 amino acids. Germline lookup yields CDR1 SGHTA and CDR2 FQGTGA. CDR3 protein: CASSLVGGAGDTQYF. CDR3 nucleotide sequence: TGTGCCAGCAGCTTAGTTGGGGGAGCGGGAGATACGCAGTATTTT.

The V call is TRBV10-3, the J call TRBJ2-2; 8 bases match TRBD2. This CDR3 comprises 15 residues. Germline V CDR1 and CDR2: ENHRY, SYGVKD. J gave up 5 bases and V 6 bases, and 8 bases lay outside the gene matches. In DNA form, the CDR3 reads TGTGCCATCAGCCCCCTAGCGGGTGAGACCGGGGAGCTGTTTTTT. Its translation is CAISPLAGETGELFF.

This rearrangement joins TRBV10-3 to TRBJ2-7; D gene unclear. The germline gives CDR1 ENHRY, CDR2 SYGVKD. V was cut by 3 bases and J by 3 bases, with 3 bases left in between. This CDR3 is 11 amino acids long. The CDR3 sequence: CAISDLYEQYF. The CDR3 nucleotides are TGTGCCATCAGTGACCTCTACGAGCAGTACTTC.

The chain recombines TRBV15 with TRBJ1-4, with 12 bases identical to TRBD1. The length of the CDR3 is 15 residues. With 5 bases clipped from V and 8 bases from J, the junction kept 6 bases outside the gene matches. Looked up from germline, CDR1 is LNHNV and CDR2 is YYDKDF (reference sequence). CDR3 loop: CATSGDRGLNEKLFF. CDR3 coding DNA: TGTGCCACCAGCGGGGACAGGGGGCTGAACGAAAAACTGTTTTTT.

V is TRBV19 and J is TRBJ2-4; 10 bases agree with TRBD1. V dropped 5 bases and J dropped 1; count of bases not matched to a gene: 8. Germline V gene sequence: CDR1 LNHDA, CDR2 SQIVND (reference sequence). The CDR3 contains 17 residues. CDR3: CASSLGTGVSAKNIQYF. The CDR3, as DNA: TGTGCCAGTAGTCTAGGGACAGGGGTGTCGGCCAAAAACATTCAGTACTTC.

The rearrangement uses TRBV7-6 and TRBJ2-7; 9 bases agree with TRBD1. Per the germline V gene, CDR1 is SGHVS and CDR2 is FNYEAQ. V lost 4 bases, J lost 3 bases, and 7 bases stayed unmatched. The CDR3 loop spans 15 amino acids. The CDR3 loop is CASSYTGTGFYEQYF. CDR3 coding DNA: TGTGCCAGCAGCTATACCGGGACAGGGTTCTACGAGCAGTACTTC.

This clone was seen a handful of times. The chain has TRBV5-1 and TRBJ2-1; 9 bases are a match to TRBD2. V lost 4 bases and J lost 7; bases outside the gene matches: 9. The germline CDR1 and CDR2 sequences are SGHRS and YFSETQ. There are 15 residues in the CDR3. The CDR3 DNA is TGCGCCAGCAGCCTTTATAGCGGGAGTGGGAATGAGCAGTTCTTC. Protein sequence: CASSLYSGSGNEQFF.

In this sample, this clone turned up a few times. The chain recombines TRBV7-2 with TRBJ1-2; 7 bases are a match to TRBD1. Germline CDR1 and CDR2: SGHTA and FQGNSA. J gave up 8 bases and V 2 bases, and 5 bases lay outside the gene matches. This CDR3 is 13 amino acids long. The CDR3 nucleotides are TGTGCCAGCAGCTTACGACAGGGAGACGGCTACACCTTC. This encodes CASSLRQGDGYTF.

The rearrangement joins TRBV9 to TRBJ2-5, with 7 nucleotides matching TRBD2. CDR1 is SGDLS and CDR2 is YYNGEE in the germline V gene. There are 14 residues in the CDR3. V lost 4 bases, J lost 0 bases, and 3 bases stayed unmatched. CDR3 residues: CASSRAGYQETQYF. The DNA of the CDR3 is TGTGCCAGCAGCAGAGCGGGGTACCAAGAGACCCAGTACTTC.

The genes are TRBV9 and TRBJ2-5; a possible D gene is TRBD2 (5 bases). CDR1 SGDLS and CDR2 YYNGEE come from the germline V gene. V was clipped by 0 bases and J by 0 bases, with 6 bases between them. This CDR3 region has 14 residues. The CDR3 sequence: CASSVGEYQETQYF. CDR3 DNA sequence: TGTGCCAGCAGCGTAGGGGAGTACCAAGAGACCCAGTACTTC.

This clone was detected once. The chain recombines TRBV27 with TRBJ2-2, with 16 positions matching TRBD2. This CDR3 comprises 16 residues. The V segment lost 4 bases and the J segment 6 bases; nucleotides outside the gene matches: 2. Germline V lookup: CDR1 MNHEY, CDR2 SMNVEV (reference sequence). The CDR3 reads CASSYGTSGRAGELFF. The CDR3 DNA reads TGTGCCAGCAGTTACGGGACTAGCGGGAGGGCCGGGGAGCTGTTTTTT.

V is TRBV7-9 and J is TRBJ2-2; TRBD2 agrees at 8 bases. From germline, CDR1 is SEHNR and CDR2 FQNEAQ (reference sequence). The CDR3 has 14 residues. Trimming took 4 bases from V and 6 from J; bases not matched to a gene: 4. The CDR3 protein is CASSSGTRPGELFF. The CDR3 coding sequence is TGTGCCAGCAGCTCCGGGACTAGACCCGGGGAGCTGTTTTTT.

The rearrangement joins TRBV4-3 to TRBJ2-7, with TRBD1 identical over 10 bases. The V and J ends lost 1 base and 3 bases, in that order; junction bases with no gene match: 9. CDR1 is LGHNA and CDR2 is YSLEER in the germline V gene. The CDR3 contains 17 residues. CDR3 in DNA: TGCGCCAGCAGCCAAGCTCCAGGGGGACAGGGGATCTACGAGCAGTACTTC. This encodes CASSQAPGGQGIYEQYF.

The V call is TRBV6-6, the J call TRBJ2-5, with 7 nucleotides matching TRBD1. The CDR3 contains 15 residues. With 2 bases clipped from V and 2 bases from J, the junction kept 5 bases outside the gene matches. Germline assignment: CDR1 MNHNY and CDR2 SVGAGI (reference sequence). Here the CDR3 reads CASSYGQGVQETQYF. In nucleotides, the CDR3 is TGTGCCAGCAGTTACGGCCAGGGGGTACAAGAGACCCAGTACTTC.

The rearrangement joins TRBV27 to TRBJ2-7, with D possibly TRBD2 on 5 matching bases. Germline V gives CDR1 MNHEY, CDR2 SMNVEV (reference sequence). The V end lost 6 bases, the J end lost 3 bases, and 21 bases lay between the germline ends. The CDR3 spans 16 residues. The CDR3 spells CASREQFGSGNYEQYF. In DNA, the CDR3 is TGTGCCAGCAGGGAACAGTTTGGCTCGGGAAACTACGAGCAGTACTTC.